Shown below are 18 T cell receptor beta chains from a single sample sequenced in a study of OX40 agonist ivuxolimab in advanced cancers. Some clones are missing from TCRdb's copy, which holds only in-frame ones; the method was immunoSEQ multiplex PCR. The sample consists of about 24,000 clones, approximately 88% of them appearing once. The sample in question was CD4+ or CD8+ T cells sorted from blood, obtained in a trial of the OX40 agonist ivuxolimab. The receptors were sampled from an adult with an advanced solid tumor such as melanoma, head and neck, liver or kidney cancer.

The chain is built from TRBV2 and TRBJ2-6, with no clear D. V dropped 4 bases and J dropped 2 bases, with 6 bases sitting between them. The CDR3 consists of 14 residues. Looked up from germline, CDR1 is SNHLY and CDR2 is FYNNEI. CDR3 DNA sequence: TGTGCCAGCAGTGCGGTAGCTGGGGCCAACGTCCTGACTTTC. Translated, it gives CASSAVAGANVLTF.

This clone turned up a few times. The chain is built from TRBV7-9 and TRBJ1-1; perhaps TRBD1 as D (5 bases). The CDR3 has 13 residues. V gave up 6 bases and J gave up 5 bases, with 13 bases separating them. The germline gives CDR1 SEHNR, CDR2 FQNEAQ (reference sequence). The CDR3 DNA follows: TGTGCCAGCAGTGCAGGGAGGTGGACTGAAGCTTTCTTT. The encoded protein is CASSAGRWTEAFF. Variable domain in full (rest from reference TRBV7-9 and TRBJ1-1): DTGVSQNPRHKITKRGQNVTFRCDPISEHNRLYWYRQTLGQGPEFLTYFQNEAQLEKSRLLSDRFSAERPKGSFSTLEIQRTEQGDSAMYLCASSAGRWTEAFFGQGTRLTVV.

This chain joins TRBV7-6 and TRBJ1-3; 9 bases agree with TRBD1. CDR3 size: 17 residues. After removal of 5 bases from V and 0 bases from J, the junction contained 8 bases not matched to a gene. Germline V lookup: CDR1 SGHVS, CDR2 FNYEAQ. CDR3 nucleotides: TGTGCCAGCAGCCGTCGGACAGGGGCCTCCTCTGGAAACACCATATATTTT. Amino acids: CASSRRTGASSGNTIYF.

The chain employs TRBV7-3 and TRBJ2-3; 9 bases map to TRBD1. CDR3 size: 14 residues. In germline, CDR1 is SGHTA, CDR2 FQGTGA. V was pared by 4 bases and J by 4 bases, with 3 bases of the junction left unmatched. CDR3 protein: CASSSQGAADTQYF. The DNA of the CDR3 is TGTGCCAGCAGCTCACAGGGGGCAGCAGATACGCAGTATTTT.

This clone showed up just once. This chain connects TRBV13 to TRBJ2-3, with 9 bases aligning to TRBD1. Trimming removed 2 bases from V and 4 bases from J; junction bases left unmatched: 7. Per germline, CDR1 PRHDT and CDR2 FYEKMQ (reference sequence). The CDR3 spans 16 residues. CDR3 nucleotide sequence: TGTGCCAGCAGCTTACTTGGGGACAGGGTGGCAGATACGCAGTATTTT. Its protein is CASSLLGDRVADTQYF.

The chain carries TRBV7-9 and TRBJ1-1, with no clear D. Per germline, CDR1 SEHNR and CDR2 FQNEAQ (reference sequence). The ends were cut back, 1 base at V and 1 base at J, with 10 bases in the middle. The CDR3 is 15 residues long. The CDR3 here is CASSLVGVKNTEAFF. Written as DNA, the CDR3 is TGTGCCAGCAGCTTAGTCGGGGTCAAGAACACTGAAGCTTTCTTT.

The V and J genes are TRBV10-3 and TRBJ2-1; 11 nucleotides align to TRBD2. CDR1 is ENHRY, CDR2 SYGVKD, per germline. The V and J ends lost 6 bases and 5 bases, in that order; junction bases with no gene match: 3. There are 14 residues in the CDR3. The CDR3 region has the DNA TGTGCCATCAGCCTAGCGGGAGGTAACAATGAGCAGTTCTTC. Translating gives CAISLAGGNNEQFF.

This clone was observed once. V and J are TRBV19 and TRBJ2-3, with 7 bases matching TRBD1. The junction had 10 bases not matched to a gene; V was cut back by 3 bases and J by 4 bases. Germline CDR1 is LNHDA and CDR2 is SQIVND (reference sequence). The CDR3 length is 16 residues. This CDR3 is CASSMGTVNTADTQYF. In nucleotides, the CDR3 is TGTGCCAGTAGTATGGGGACAGTAAATACGGCAGATACGCAGTATTTT.

This chain uses TRBV10-3 with TRBJ1-1, with a weak D call TRBD1 (6 bases). Trimming took off 6 bases at V and 5 bases at J, with 13 bases between the two ends. Germline V gives CDR1 ENHRY, CDR2 SYGVKD. This CDR3 is built from 13 residues. The CDR3 sequence is CAIRTQGRTEAFF. The CDR3 DNA is TGTGCCATCAGGACACAGGGAAGGACTGAAGCTTTCTTT.

This clone was observed a handful of times. J is TRBJ1-1 and V is TRBV5-4, with 7 bases fitting TRBD1. CDR3 length equals 13 residues. CDR1 is SGHNT and CDR2 is YYREEE in the germline V gene (reference sequence). V lost 4 bases and J lost 4; bases outside the gene matches: 4. The CDR3 here is CASSRQGGTEAFF. The DNA for the CDR3 is TGTGCCAGCAGCCGACAGGGTGGCACTGAAGCTTTCTTT.

The genes are TRBV6-5 and TRBJ2-3; 12 bases align to TRBD2. The CDR3 has 16 amino acids. The germline CDR1 and CDR2 sequences are MNHEY and SVGAGI. The V segment lost 4 bases and the J segment 5 bases; nucleotides outside the gene matches: 7. CDR3 sequence reads: CASSSRLAGDRDTQYF. CDR3 DNA sequence: TGTGCCAGCAGTTCCCGACTAGCGGGAGACAGAGATACGCAGTATTTT.

The CDR3 loop reads CASSPGTVFNEQFF. CDR3 bases: TGTGCCAGCAGCCCGGGGACAGTTTTCAATGAGCAGTTCTTC. The chain couples TRBV11-3 to TRBJ2-1, with 7 bases fitting TRBD1. The CDR3 consists of 14 residues. Looked up from germline, CDR1 is SGHNT and CDR2 is YENEEA. J gave up 6 bases and V 5 bases, and 7 bases lay outside the gene matches.

CDR3 region: CASSRGENTEAFF. The DNA for the CDR3 is TGTGCCAGCTCGCGGGGGGAGAACACTGAAGCTTTCTTT. The chain uses TRBV18 and TRBJ1-1, with a weak D call TRBD1 (5 bases). V was shortened by 6 bases and J by 1 base, with 9 bases between the two germline ends. Germline CDR1 is KGHSH and CDR2 is LQKENI. The CDR3 has 13 amino acids.

The chain joins TRBV30 to TRBJ1-1; TRBD1 aligns across 7 bases. Germline V gives CDR1 GTSNPN, CDR2 SVGIG (reference sequence). CDR3 length: 14 residues. The DNA for the CDR3 is TGTGCTCATGGAGTAGGGGGCGGAAACACTGAAGCTTTCTTT. Its translation: CAHGVGGGNTEAFF.

The rearrangement links TRBV5-5 to TRBJ2-6; D is possibly TRBD1 (5 bases). The CDR3 covers 18 residues. CDR1 and CDR2 (germline): SGHKS, YYEKEE (reference sequence). The V gene lost 4 bases and the J gene lost 4 bases, with 21 bases spanning the gap. The CDR3 sequence is CASSNKGARLYGANVLTF. CDR3 DNA: TGTGCCAGCAGCAACAAAGGGGCGCGACTTTACGGGGCCAACGTCCTGACTTTC.

This clone was observed a handful of times. The CDR3, as DNA: TGTGCCAGCTCATCAAATCGCGTCTCTGGAAACACCATATATTTT. It translates to CASSSNRVSGNTIYF. This chain links TRBV18 with TRBJ1-3; no definite D call. CDR1 and CDR2 from the germline V gene are KGHSH and LQKENI. The V end was cut by 5 bases, the J end by 0 bases, with 11 bases between. This CDR3 region has 15 residues.

This sequence joins TRBV10-3 and TRBJ2-3; TRBD2 aligns across 7 bases. CDR3 length: 17 residues. Trimming at V came to 0 bases and at J to 3 bases, leaving 9 bases not matched to a gene. Germline V gene sequence: CDR1 ENHRY, CDR2 SYGVKD. The CDR3 DNA follows: TGTGCCATCAGTGAGTCGTCGGCTAGCGGACGGACAGATACGCAGTATTTT. Encoded protein: CAISESSASGRTDTQYF.

This chain joins TRBV30 and TRBJ1-3; TRBD1 might be the D (6 bases). The V end was cut by 3 bases, the J end by 2 bases, with 11 bases between. The CDR3 has 14 amino acids. The germline CDR1 and CDR2 sequences are GTSNPN and SVGIG (reference sequence). The CDR3 bases are TGTGCCTGGAGGGGGGCAGGGGCTGGAAACACCATATATTTT. It yields the protein CAWRGAGAGNTIYF.